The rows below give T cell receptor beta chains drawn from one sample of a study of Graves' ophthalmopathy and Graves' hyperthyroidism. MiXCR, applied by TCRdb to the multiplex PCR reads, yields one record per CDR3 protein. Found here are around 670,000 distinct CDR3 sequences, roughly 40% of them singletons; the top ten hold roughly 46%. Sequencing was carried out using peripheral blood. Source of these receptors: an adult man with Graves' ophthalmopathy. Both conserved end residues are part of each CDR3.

cdr3_aa: CASSAGSSGNTIYF; v_call: TRBV2
cdr3_aa: CASSSLTVPYEQYF; v_call: TRBV7-2
cdr3_aa: CASSESAVSTDTQYF; v_call: TRBV10-1
cdr3_aa: CASSWGQGKQYF; v_call: TRBV2
cdr3_aa: CAISEPGVISPLHF; v_call: TRBV10-3
cdr3_aa: CASSVSQPQHF; v_call: TRBV7-9
cdr3_aa: CASSEDRGNTF; v_call: TRBV2
cdr3_aa: CSAPDGGYEQYF; v_call: TRBV20-1
cdr3_aa: CASVDRGNDEKLFF; v_call: TRBV25-1
cdr3_aa: CATSRGSAGGVSYEQYF; v_call: TRBV15